The 28 T cell receptor beta chains below come from one sample, sequenced in a study of blood T cell repertoires in COVID-19. Sequencing used immunoSEQ multiplex PCR; TCRdb keeps in-frame clones, though not all of them. The table shows 150,000 to 200,000 clones, with approximately 80% occurring only once. Sequencing used PBMCs or T cells enriched from blood (not recorded which). Source of these receptors: a man aged 40-49 years who had recovered from COVID-19.

The V gene is TRBV30, the J gene TRBJ1-1, with TRBD1 as a possible D gene (6 bases). The germline CDR1 and CDR2 sequences are GTSNPN and SVGIG (reference sequence). The V end was cut by 1 base, the J end by 3 bases, with 9 bases between. This CDR3 contains 13 residues. CDR3 region: CAWSGGLDTEAFF. DNA for the CDR3: TGTGCCTGGAGTGGGGGGCTGGACACTGAAGCTTTCTTT.

The DNA for the CDR3 is TGTGCCAGCAGCTCCGGGACAGGGACCTACAATGAGCAGTTCTTC. Protein product: CASSSGTGTYNEQFF. This chain joins TRBV7-2 and TRBJ2-1, with 9 bases aligning to TRBD1. The CDR3 spans 15 residues. V shed 4 bases, J shed 2 bases, and the junction held 3 bases outside the gene matches. Germline V gene lookup returns CDR1 SGHTA and CDR2 FQGNSA.

The chain couples TRBV19 to TRBJ1-2; D is undetermined. CDR1 and CDR2 (germline): LNHDA, SQIVND (reference sequence). Trimming cost V 8 bases and J 0 bases, with 10 bases left between them. The CDR3 spans 13 residues. CDR3: CASRYGANYGYTF. The CDR3 region has the DNA TGTGCCAGTCGCTACGGAGCTAACTATGGCTACACCTTC.

The chain combines TRBV10-3 with TRBJ1-2, with D possibly being TRBD1 (5 bases). Germline CDR1 is ENHRY and CDR2 is SYGVKD. V was shortened by 6 bases and J by 4 bases, with 12 bases between the two germline ends. The CDR3 extends over 13 amino acids. The CDR3 nucleotides are TGTGCCATCAGAGCATCAGGGCTCTATGGCTACACCTTC. It translates to CAIRASGLYGYTF.

CDR3 DNA sequence: TGTGCCAGTAGCCTAACTAGCGGGGGGATTCAAGAGACCCAGTACTTC. Amino acid sequence: CASSLTSGGIQETQYF. The chain recombines TRBV19 with TRBJ2-5, with 12 bases that match TRBD2. V shed 6 bases, J shed 2 bases, and the junction held 7 bases outside the gene matches. Germline V gene data show CDR1 as LNHDA and CDR2 as SQIVND (reference sequence). The CDR3 spans 16 residues.

The chain uses TRBV27 and TRBJ2-7, with TRBD1 as a possible D gene (6 bases). Between the trimmed V and J ends, which lost 4 bases and 6 bases, there was a span of 16 bases. The CDR3 is made up of 14 amino acids. CDR1 and CDR2 (germline): MNHEY, SMNVEV (reference sequence). This chain's CDR3 is CASSSDPTGLEQYF. The CDR3 region has the DNA TGTGCCAGCAGTTCAGATCCGACAGGACTCGAGCAGTACTTC.

V gene TRBV7-3 combines with J gene TRBJ2-1, with TRBD1 identical over 10 bases. V shed 3 bases, J shed 4 bases, and the junction held 6 bases outside the gene matches. The CDR3 consists of 16 residues. Germline V CDR1 and CDR2: SGHTA, FQGTGA. CDR3: CASSLGTGAPYNEQFF. The CDR3 DNA reads TGTGCCAGCAGCTTGGGGACAGGGGCCCCGTACAATGAGCAGTTCTTC. Full variable domain (remainder filled in from reference TRBV7-3 and TRBJ2-1): GAGVSQTPSNKVTEKGKYVELRCDPISGHTALYWYRQSLGQGPEFLIYFQGTGAADDSGLPNDRFFAVRPEGSVSTLKIQRTERGDSAVYLCASSLGTGAPYNEQFFGPGTRLTVL.

For this clone: Other DNA sequences of this sample code for an identical CDR3. The chain carries TRBV7-2 and TRBJ2-7; 8 bases align to TRBD2. J lost 5 bases, V lost 6 bases, and 18 bases had no gene match. This CDR3 contains 17 residues. Germline V gives CDR1 SGHTA, CDR2 FQGNSA. The DNA for the CDR3 is TGTGCCAGCAGTTTCAGATATGAGACTAGCGATGACCACGAGCAGTACTTC. Translating gives CASSFRYETSDDHEQYF. Looking up the rest from reference TRBV7-2 and TRBJ2-7 gives the full variable domain: GAGVSQSPSNKVTEKGKDVELRCDPISGHTALYWYRQSLGQGLEFLIYFQGNSAPDKSGLPSDRFSAERTGGSVSTLTIQRTQQEDSAVYLCASSFRYETSDDHEQYFGPGTRLTVT.

CDR3 sequence reads: CASSQVRGSWAEAFF. The CDR3 nucleotides are TGTGCCAGCAGCCAAGTAAGGGGATCATGGGCTGAAGCTTTCTTT. The chain is built from TRBV4-2 and TRBJ1-1; D is perhaps TRBD1 (5 bases). The CDR3 has 15 residues. Germline values: CDR1 LGHNA, CDR2 YNFKEQ. The V gene lost 1 base and the J gene lost 6 bases, with 15 bases spanning the gap.

This sequence joins TRBV24-1 and TRBJ1-2, with 8 bases aligning to TRBD1. Trimming at V came to 4 bases and at J to 6 bases, leaving 9 bases not matched to a gene. The germline V gene has CDR1 KGHDR and CDR2 SFDVKD. The CDR3 extends over 15 amino acids. The CDR3 DNA reads as TGTGCCACCAGTGACCCGTCCCAGGGGGCCCATGGCTACACCTTC. Translating gives CATSDPSQGAHGYTF.

In nucleotides, the CDR3 is TGTGCCAGCAGCATCGGACTTTCCACTGAAGCTTTCTTT. Translation gives CASSIGLSTEAFF. V is TRBV7-6 and J is TRBJ1-1; D is uncertain. The CDR3 totals 13 residues. Trimming took 5 bases from V and 4 from J, leaving 11 bases between them. Germline loops: CDR1 SGHVS, CDR2 FNYEAQ.

The V and J genes are TRBV10-3 and TRBJ2-5; 9 positions agree with TRBD2. The trim removed 2 bases at V and 1 base at J, leaving 5 bases unmatched. Germline V gene data show CDR1 as ENHRY and CDR2 as SYGVKD. The CDR3 is made up of 16 amino acids. CDR3 bases: TGTGCCATCAGTGAGCCCAGCGGGGGGACCCAAGAGACCCAGTACTTC. Translating gives CAISEPSGGTQETQYF.

This sequence joins TRBV2 and TRBJ2-5; 11 bases are a match to TRBD2. Germline V lookup: CDR1 SNHLY, CDR2 FYNNEI. The J segment lost 2 bases and the V segment lost 6 bases, leaving 5 bases of the junction unmatched. The CDR3 loop spans 15 amino acids. The CDR3 DNA follows: TGTGCCAGCAGACGAGGGACTAGCGGACAAGAGACCCAGTACTTC. It yields the protein CASRRGTSGQETQYF.

This clone was seen a handful of times. The chain joins TRBV12-2 to TRBJ1-5; TRBD1 was called by the table and not checked on the DNA. TRBV12-2 is marked as a pseudogene. The CDR3 is 14 residues long. The chain's CDR3 is CASRPDRGGTAQHF. CDR3 bases: TGTGCAAGTCGCCCGGACAGGGGTGGGACAGCCCAGCATTTT.

This chain uses TRBV4-1 with TRBJ2-3, with 9 bases that match TRBD2. The CDR3 is 17 amino acids. CDR1 and CDR2 from the germline V gene are MGHRA and YSYEKL. The junction had 16 bases not matched to a gene; V was cut back by 4 bases and J by 8 bases. CDR3 protein: CASSPDSGGIEAGTQYF. The CDR3 DNA reads as TGCGCCAGCAGCCCCGATAGCGGGGGAATTGAGGCAGGTACGCAGTATTTT.

This clone has just a few counts. The V gene is TRBV19, the J gene TRBJ2-1, with 7 bases lining up with TRBD1. J lost 3 bases, V lost 6 bases, and 8 bases had no gene match. The germline CDR1 and CDR2 sequences are LNHDA and SQIVND (reference sequence). CDR3 length: 15 amino acids. The CDR3 DNA reads as TGTGCCAGTAGCCAATGGGGACAGAACTACAATGAGCAGTTCTTC. Protein product: CASSQWGQNYNEQFF.

The V and J genes are TRBV6-5 and TRBJ2-7, with D possibly being TRBD1 (5 bases). Trimming took off 6 bases at V and 3 bases at J, with 12 bases between the two ends. Germline V gene lookup returns CDR1 MNHEY and CDR2 SVGAGI. This CDR3 spans 13 amino acids. The CDR3 protein is CASRDNRNYEQYF. The CDR3 DNA follows: TGTGCCAGCAGGGACAATAGAAACTACGAGCAGTACTTC.

V and J are TRBV5-6 and TRBJ1-1, with 7 bases that match TRBD1. Germline CDR1 SGHDT, CDR2 YYEEEE. Trimming removed 3 bases from V and 11 bases from J; junction bases left unmatched: 19. This CDR3 spans 16 amino acids. The DNA for the CDR3 is TGTGCCAGCAGCTCGCTGACAGACCCAGAATTCAGGGGGGCTTTCTTT. It encodes CASSSLTDPEFRGAFF.

The CDR3 loop reads CATACRQGPLEQYV. For the CDR3, the DNA is TGTGCCACCGCCTGTAGGCAGGGCCCTTTGGAGCAGTACGTC. The chain links TRBV19 to TRBJ2-7, with D possibly matching TRBD1 (5 bases). CDR3 length equals 14 residues. The V end lost 10 bases, the J end lost 7 bases, and 23 bases lay between the germline ends. Germline V gene data show CDR1 as LNHDA and CDR2 as SQIVND (reference sequence).

The chain recombines TRBV2 with TRBJ1-2; tentatively, D is TRBD1 (5 bases). The CDR3 covers 13 residues. The V and J ends lost 8 bases and 3 bases respectively, with 13 bases between them. Germline V lookup: CDR1 SNHLY, CDR2 FYNNEI. CDR3 DNA sequence: TGTGCCAGCTCCCGGGGGGTCGACTATGGCTACACCTTC. Its translation is CASSRGVDYGYTF. Full variable domain (missing parts from reference TRBV2 and TRBJ1-2): EPEVTQTPSHQVTQMGQEVILRCVPISNHLYFYWYRQILGQKVEFLVSFYNNEISEKSEIFDDQFSVERPDGSNFTLKIRSTKLEDSAMYFCASSRGVDYGYTFGSGTRLTVV.

The chain couples TRBV5-1 to TRBJ1-4; 7 bases line up with TRBD1. Germline CDR1 is SGHRS and CDR2 is YFSETQ. The CDR3 sequence is 16 residues long. J gave up 4 bases and V 4 bases, and 10 bases lay outside the gene matches. The CDR3 region has the DNA TGCGCCAGCAGCACGGTCCCGGGACAGATTAATGAAAAACTGTTTTTT. This gives the protein CASSTVPGQINEKLFF.

The chain recombines TRBV9 with TRBJ2-3; D is unresolved. The V gene lost 4 bases and the J gene lost 2 bases, with 14 bases spanning the gap. The V gene's germline CDR1 is SGDLS and CDR2 YYNGEE. CDR3 length: 15 amino acids. The DNA for the CDR3 is TGTGCCAGCAGCTCGTCGAGAGGATCCACAGATACGCAGTATTTT. As protein: CASSSSRGSTDTQYF.

This clone was seen a handful of times. The chain has TRBV5-1 and TRBJ1-1; 11 bases map to TRBD1. The CDR3 covers 16 residues. In germline, CDR1 is SGHRS, CDR2 YFSETQ. V trimming: 5 bases; J trimming: 1 base; junction bases outside the gene matches: 7. The CDR3 DNA sequence: TGCGCCAGCAGTGCGGACAGGGGGCCCGGGAACACTGAAGCTTTCTTT. This gives the protein CASSADRGPGNTEAFF.

Only a few counts were recorded for this clone. The chain employs TRBV6-5 and TRBJ1-1; TRBD1 matches at 9 bases. The CDR3 runs to 15 residues. The V gene end was trimmed by 4 bases and the J gene end by 6 bases; junction bases not matched to a gene: 9. Germline lookup yields CDR1 MNHEY and CDR2 SVGAGI. CDR3 nucleotide sequence: TGTGCCAGCAGTTTCTCCGGGACAGGGATGTCTGAAGCTTTCTTT. It specifies CASSFSGTGMSEAFF.

The V gene is TRBV7-2, the J gene TRBJ2-1; 10 nucleotides line up with TRBD2. Germline V gene sequence: CDR1 SGHTA, CDR2 FQGNSA. Unmatched junction bases numbered 10, after V lost 5 bases and J lost 9 bases. The CDR3 is 15 residues long. The CDR3 DNA is TGTGCCAGCAGCGAGCTAGCGGGGGCCGGTGGTGAGCAGTTCTTC. It translates to CASSELAGAGGEQFF.

This chain joins TRBV29-1 and TRBJ1-1; possible D gene TRBD1, 5 bases. Germline CDR1 is SQVTM and CDR2 is ANQGSEA. Trimming left V 5 bases short and J 7 bases short, with 11 bases between. This CDR3 has 11 residues. CDR3 region: CSVTPGVEAFF. The CDR3 DNA reads TGCAGCGTTACTCCGGGGGTTGAAGCTTTCTTT.

The chain employs TRBV7-9 and TRBJ2-2; 8 bases align to TRBD2. V lost 4 bases, J lost 1 base, and 5 bases stayed unmatched. CDR3 size: 16 residues. The germline V gene encodes CDR1 SEHNR and CDR2 FQNEAQ (reference sequence). Here the CDR3 DNA reads TGTGCCAGCAGCTCCCAAGCGGGGGTGAACACCGGGGAGCTGTTTTTT. Its translation: CASSSQAGVNTGELFF.

The rearrangement links TRBV4-1 to TRBJ2-7; D possibly corresponds to TRBD2 (7 bases). CDR1 and CDR2 (germline): MGHRA, YSYEKL. This CDR3 comprises 14 residues. V lost 5 bases and J 2 bases, leaving 13 bases between the germline ends. This CDR3 is CASSGTGGTYEQYF. The CDR3 bases are TGCGCCAGCAGCGGGACGGGGGGCACCTACGAGCAGTACTTC.